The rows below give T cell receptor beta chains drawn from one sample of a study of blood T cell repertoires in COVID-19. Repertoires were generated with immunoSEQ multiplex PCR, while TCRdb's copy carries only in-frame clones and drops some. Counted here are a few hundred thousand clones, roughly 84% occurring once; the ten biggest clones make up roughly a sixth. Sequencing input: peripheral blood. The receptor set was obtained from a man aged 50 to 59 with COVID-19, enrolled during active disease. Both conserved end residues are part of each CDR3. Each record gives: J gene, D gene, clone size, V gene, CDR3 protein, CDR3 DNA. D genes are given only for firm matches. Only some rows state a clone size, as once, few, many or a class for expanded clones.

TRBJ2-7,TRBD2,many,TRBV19,CASSLTGTSYEQYF,TGTGCCAGTAGTCTCACCGGGACTAGCTACGAGCAGTACTTC
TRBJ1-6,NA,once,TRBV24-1,CATRQYYNSPLHF,TGTGCCACGCGACAGTATTATAATTCACCCCTCCACTTT
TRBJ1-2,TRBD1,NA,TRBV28,CASTLQGADGYTF,TGTGCCAGCACCTTACAGGGGGCAGATGGCTACACCTTC
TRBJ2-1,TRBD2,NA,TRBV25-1,CASSDRTSGRDEQFF,TGTGCCAGCAGTGATAGGACTAGCGGGAGGGATGAGCAGTTCTTC
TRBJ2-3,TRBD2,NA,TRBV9,CASSVGLTSQSTDTQYF,TGTGCCAGCAGCGTAGGGTTGACTAGCCAAAGCACAGATACGCAGTATTTT
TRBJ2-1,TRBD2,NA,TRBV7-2,CASSLARGLAGDNEQFF,TGTGCCAGCAGCTTAGCCAGGGGACTAGCGGGAGACAATGAGCAGTTCTTC
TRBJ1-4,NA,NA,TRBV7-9,CASSPVRVTTNEKLFF,TGTGCCAGCAGCCCCGTCCGGGTAACAACTAATGAAAAACTGTTTTTT
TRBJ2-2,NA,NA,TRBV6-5,CASRRQANTGELFF,TGTGCCAGCAGACGACAGGCGAACACCGGGGAGCTGTTTTTT
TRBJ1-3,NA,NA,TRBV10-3,CAAAGSASGNTIYF,TGTGCCGCCGCCGGGTCCGCCTCTGGAAACACCATATATTTT
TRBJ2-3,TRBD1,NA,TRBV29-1,CSVEQGAFMDTQYF,TGCAGCGTTGAACAGGGGGCCTTTATGGATACGCAGTATTTT
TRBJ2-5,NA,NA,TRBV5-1,CASSLGSGMETQYF,TGCGCCAGCAGCTTGGGCTCGGGGATGGAGACCCAGTACTTC
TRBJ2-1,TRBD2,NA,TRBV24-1,CATSGGLDLADEQFF,TGTGCCACCAGTGGGGGACTAGACTTAGCCGATGAGCAGTTCTTC
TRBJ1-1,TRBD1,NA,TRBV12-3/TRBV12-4,CASSLRGLPAAFF,TGTGCCAGCAGCCTCAGGGGGCTTCCCGCCGCTTTCTTT
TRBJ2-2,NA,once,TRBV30,CAWSKTRGNTGELFF,TGTGCCTGGAGTAAGACTAGGGGGAACACCGGGGAGCTGTTTTTT
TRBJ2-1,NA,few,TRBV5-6,CASSPLSNEQFF,TGTGCCAGCAGCCCGCTTAGCAATGAGCAGTTCTTC
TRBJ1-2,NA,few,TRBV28,CASRYRAPYGYTF,TGTGCCAGCAGATACAGGGCCCCCTATGGCTACACCTTC
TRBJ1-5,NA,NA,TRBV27,CASSSGWQPQHF,TGTGCCAGCAGTTCGGGTTGGCAGCCCCAGCATTTT
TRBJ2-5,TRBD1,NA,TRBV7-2,CASSLTGTGGETQYF,TGTGCCAGCAGCTTAACCGGGACAGGCGGGGAGACCCAGTACTTC
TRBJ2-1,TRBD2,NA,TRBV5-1,CASSQGGSSYNEQFF,TGCGCCAGCAGCCAAGGCGGGAGCTCCTACAATGAGCAGTTCTTC
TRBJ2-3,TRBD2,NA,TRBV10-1,CASSESAPGTSRDTQYF,TGCGCCAGCAGTGAGTCGGCCCCCGGGACTAGTCGTGATACGCAGTATTTT
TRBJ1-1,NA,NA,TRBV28,CASSGGAVNMNTEAFF,TGTGCCAGCAGTGGAGGGGCTGTCAACATGAACACTGAAGCTTTCTTT
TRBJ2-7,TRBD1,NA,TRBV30,CAWSAGGYEQYF,TGTGCCTGGAGTGCAGGGGGCTACGAGCAGTACTTC
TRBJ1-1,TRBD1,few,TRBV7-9,CASTRTGDSPAFF,TGTGCCAGCACCCGGACAGGGGATTCTCCAGCTTTCTTT
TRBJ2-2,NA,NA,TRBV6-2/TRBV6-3,CASSGVAATGELFF,TGTGCCAGCAGTGGGGTAGCGGCCACCGGGGAGCTGTTTTTT
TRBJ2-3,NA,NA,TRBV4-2,CASSQDSGSATDTQYF,TGTGCCAGCAGCCAAGATTCGGGTAGTGCCACAGATACGCAGTATTTT
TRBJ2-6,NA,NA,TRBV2,CATVNSGANVLTF,TGTGCCACCGTAAACTCTGGGGCCAACGTCCTGACTTTC
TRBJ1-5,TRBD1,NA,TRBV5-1,CASSSGSGGGQPQHF,TGCGCCAGCAGCTCCGGATCAGGGGGCGGTCAGCCCCAGCATTTT
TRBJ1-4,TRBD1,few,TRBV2,CAGRRQGNEKLFF,TGTGCCGGACGCCGACAGGGCAATGAAAAACTGTTTTTT
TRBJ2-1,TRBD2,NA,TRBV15,CATSRDLLAGGKGEQFF,TGTGCCACCAGCAGAGATCTTCTAGCGGGGGGTAAAGGTGAGCAGTTCTTC
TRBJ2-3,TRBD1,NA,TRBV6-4,CASSDSPGTGVTDTQYF,TGTGCCAGCAGTGACTCCCCCGGGACAGGGGTTACAGATACGCAGTATTTT
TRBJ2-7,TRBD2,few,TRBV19,CASSILAGGPVEQYF,TGTGCCAGTAGTATCCTAGCGGGAGGGCCGGTTGAGCAGTACTTC
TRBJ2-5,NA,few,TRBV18,CASSPQVGPQETQYF,TGTGCCAGCTCACCTCAGGTAGGCCCGCAAGAGACCCAGTACTTC
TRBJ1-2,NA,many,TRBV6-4,CASSVTSDRYYGYTF,TGTGCCAGCAGTGTTACGAGCGATAGATACTATGGCTACACCTTC
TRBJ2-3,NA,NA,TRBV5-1,CASSLWGPDTQYF,TGCGCCAGCAGCTTGTGGGGGCCAGATACGCAGTATTTT
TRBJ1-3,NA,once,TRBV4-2,CASSPNQGSGNTIYF,TGTGCCAGCAGCCCAAATCAGGGCTCTGGAAACACCATATATTTT
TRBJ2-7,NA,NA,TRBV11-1,CASSLGQGLYEQYF,TGTGCCAGCAGCTTAGGGCAGGGGCTTTACGAGCAGTACTTC
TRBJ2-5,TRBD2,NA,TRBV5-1,CASRTGTSGGTLRETQYF,TGCGCCAGCAGAACCGGGACTAGCGGGGGGACCCTTCGAGAGACCCAGTACTTC
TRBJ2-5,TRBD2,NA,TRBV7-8,CASSILAGGPETQYF,TGTGCCAGCAGCATACTAGCGGGGGGGCCTGAGACCCAGTACTTC
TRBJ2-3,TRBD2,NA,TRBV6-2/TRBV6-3,CASSPSQAGAFLDTQYF,TGTGCCAGCAGTCCCTCCCAAGCGGGGGCCTTCTTAGATACGCAGTATTTT
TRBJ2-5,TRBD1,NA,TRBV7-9,CASSLGGSRGYRETQYF,TGTGCCAGCAGCTTAGGGGGATCCAGGGGGTACCGAGAGACCCAGTACTTC
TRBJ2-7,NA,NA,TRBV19,CASSIEARGYYEQYF,TGTGCCAGTAGTATAGAGGCCAGGGGATACTACGAGCAGTACTTC
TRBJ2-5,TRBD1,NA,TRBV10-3,CAISESTGALETQYF,TGTGCCATCAGTGAATCCACAGGGGCTTTGGAGACCCAGTACTTC
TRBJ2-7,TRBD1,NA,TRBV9,CASSLRQGPTYEQYF,TGTGCCAGCAGCCTCCGACAGGGTCCTACCTACGAGCAGTACTTC
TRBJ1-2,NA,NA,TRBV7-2,CASSLDRRNYGYTF,TGTGCCAGCAGCTTAGACAGGCGGAACTATGGCTACACCTTC
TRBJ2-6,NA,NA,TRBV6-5,CASSPTGVGANVLTF,TGTGCCAGCAGTCCCACGGGGGTTGGGGCCAACGTCCTGACTTTC
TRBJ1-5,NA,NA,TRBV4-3,CASSQFQGQPQHF,TGCGCCAGCAGCCAATTCCAGGGCCAGCCCCAGCATTTT
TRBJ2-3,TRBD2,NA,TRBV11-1,CASSLGRGGADTQYF,TGTGCCAGCAGCTTAGGAAGGGGAGGGGCGGATACGCAGTATTTT
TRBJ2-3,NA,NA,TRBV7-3,CASSLEWAPDTQYF,TGTGCCAGCAGCTTAGAGTGGGCACCAGATACGCAGTATTTT